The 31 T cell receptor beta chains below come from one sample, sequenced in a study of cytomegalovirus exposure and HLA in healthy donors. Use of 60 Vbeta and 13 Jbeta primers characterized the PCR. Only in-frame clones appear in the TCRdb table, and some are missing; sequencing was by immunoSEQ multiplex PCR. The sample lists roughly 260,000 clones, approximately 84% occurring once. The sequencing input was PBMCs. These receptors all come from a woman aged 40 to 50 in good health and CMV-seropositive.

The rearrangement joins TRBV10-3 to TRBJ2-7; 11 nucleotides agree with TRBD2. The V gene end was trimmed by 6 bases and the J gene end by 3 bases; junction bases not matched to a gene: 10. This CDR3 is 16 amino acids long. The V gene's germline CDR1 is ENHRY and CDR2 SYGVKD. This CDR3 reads CAISHPTSGENYEQYF. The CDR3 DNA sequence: TGTGCCATCAGCCATCCGACTAGCGGGGAAAACTACGAGCAGTACTTC.

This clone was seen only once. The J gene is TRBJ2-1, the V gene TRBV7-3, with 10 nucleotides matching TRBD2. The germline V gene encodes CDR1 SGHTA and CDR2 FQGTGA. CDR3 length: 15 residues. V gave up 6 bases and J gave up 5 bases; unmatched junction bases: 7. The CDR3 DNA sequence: TGTGCCAGCAGTAAGGGACTAGCGAAAAACAATGAGCAGTTCTTC. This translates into CASSKGLAKNNEQFF. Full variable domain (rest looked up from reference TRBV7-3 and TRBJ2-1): GAGVSQTPSNKVTEKGKYVELRCDPISGHTALYWYRQSLGQGPEFLIYFQGTGAADDSGLPNDRFFAVRPEGSVSTLKIQRTERGDSAVYLCASSKGLAKNNEQFFGPGTRLTVL.

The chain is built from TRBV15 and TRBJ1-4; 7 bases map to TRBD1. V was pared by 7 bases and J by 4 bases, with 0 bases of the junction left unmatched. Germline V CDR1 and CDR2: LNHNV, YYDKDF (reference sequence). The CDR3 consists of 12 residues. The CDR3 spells CATTGGNEKLFF. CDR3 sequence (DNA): TGTGCCACCACAGGGGGTAATGAAAAACTGTTTTTT.

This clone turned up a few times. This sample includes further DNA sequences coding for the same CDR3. The CDR3 protein is CASSLGGAEAFF. The CDR3 DNA sequence: TGTGCCAGCAGTTTAGGAGGGGCTGAAGCTTTCTTT. The chain carries TRBV27 and TRBJ1-1; TRBD1 might be the D (5 bases). The CDR3 spans 12 residues. V dropped 2 bases and J dropped 6 bases, with 7 bases sitting between them. Germline CDR1 reads MNHEY; CDR2 reads SMNVEV (reference sequence).

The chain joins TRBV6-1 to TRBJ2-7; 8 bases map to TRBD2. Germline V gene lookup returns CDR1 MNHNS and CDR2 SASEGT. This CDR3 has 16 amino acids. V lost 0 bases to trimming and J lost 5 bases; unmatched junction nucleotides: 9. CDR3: CASSEAVGLVLNEQYF. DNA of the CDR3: TGTGCCAGCAGTGAAGCGGTGGGACTAGTCTTGAACGAGCAGTACTTC.

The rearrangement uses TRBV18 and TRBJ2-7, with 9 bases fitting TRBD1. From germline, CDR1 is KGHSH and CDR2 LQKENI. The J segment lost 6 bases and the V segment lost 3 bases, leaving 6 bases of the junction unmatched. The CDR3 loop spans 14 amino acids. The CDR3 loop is CASSPGQGPAEQYF. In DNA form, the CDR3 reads TGTGCCAGCTCACCGGGACAGGGTCCCGCCGAGCAGTACTTC.

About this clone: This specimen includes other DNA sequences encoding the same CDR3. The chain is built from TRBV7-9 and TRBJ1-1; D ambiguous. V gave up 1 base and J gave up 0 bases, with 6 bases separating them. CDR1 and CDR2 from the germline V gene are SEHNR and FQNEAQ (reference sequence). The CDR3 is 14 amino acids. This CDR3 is CASSLGAMNTEAFF. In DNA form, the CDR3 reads TGTGCCAGCAGCTTAGGGGCAATGAACACTGAAGCTTTCTTT.

The CDR3 sequence: CASSGPATSGLYNEQFF. CDR3 coding DNA: TGTGCCAGCAGTGGACCAGCGACTAGCGGGTTGTACAATGAGCAGTTCTTC. The rearrangement links TRBV25-1 to TRBJ2-1, with 10 nucleotides matching TRBD2. After removal of 4 bases from V and 4 bases from J, the junction contained 10 bases not matched to a gene. CDR1 and CDR2 (germline): MGHDK, SYGVNS. CDR3 length: 17 residues.

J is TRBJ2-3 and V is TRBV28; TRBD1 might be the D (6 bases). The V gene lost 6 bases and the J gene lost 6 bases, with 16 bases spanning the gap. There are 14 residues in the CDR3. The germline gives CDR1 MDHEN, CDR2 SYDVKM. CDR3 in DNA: TGTGCCAGCAGCCAGCAGGGGCCGGATGATACGCAGTATTTT. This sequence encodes CASSQQGPDDTQYF.

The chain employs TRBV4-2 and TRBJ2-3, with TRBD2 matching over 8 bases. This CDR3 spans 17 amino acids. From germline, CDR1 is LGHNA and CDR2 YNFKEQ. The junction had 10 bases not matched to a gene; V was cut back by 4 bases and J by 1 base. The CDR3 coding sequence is TGTGCCAGCAGCCTAAACCCCACCGGGGGGGGCACAGATACGCAGTATTTT. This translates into CASSLNPTGGGTDTQYF.

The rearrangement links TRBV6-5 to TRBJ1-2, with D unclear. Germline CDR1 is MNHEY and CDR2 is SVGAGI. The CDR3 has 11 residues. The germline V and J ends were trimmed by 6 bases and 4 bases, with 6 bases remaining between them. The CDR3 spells CASRNSYGYTF. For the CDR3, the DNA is TGTGCCAGCAGAAACAGCTATGGCTACACCTTC.

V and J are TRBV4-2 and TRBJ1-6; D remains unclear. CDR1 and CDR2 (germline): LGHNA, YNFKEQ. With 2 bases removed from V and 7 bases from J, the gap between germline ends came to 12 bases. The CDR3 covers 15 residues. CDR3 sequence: CASSQSLAENSPLHF. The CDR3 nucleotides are TGTGCCAGCAGCCAAAGTCTGGCAGAAAATTCACCCCTCCACTTT.

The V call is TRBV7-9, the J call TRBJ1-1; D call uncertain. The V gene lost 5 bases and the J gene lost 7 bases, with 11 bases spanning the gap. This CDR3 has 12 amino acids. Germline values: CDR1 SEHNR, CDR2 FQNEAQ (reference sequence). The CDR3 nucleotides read TGTGCCAGCAGCCCCCTGCCCGGTGAAGCTTTCTTT. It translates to CASSPLPGEAFF.

The CDR3 loop reads CASSLLSRTHGFF. CDR3 sequence (DNA): TGTGCCAGCAGTTTATTATCCAGGACTCACGGTTTCTTC. This chain joins TRBV28 and TRBJ2-1, with D perhaps matching TRBD2 (5 bases). CDR3 length: 13 amino acids. Trimming stripped 1 base from V and 16 bases from J, with 17 bases between. Germline V gives CDR1 MDHEN, CDR2 SYDVKM.

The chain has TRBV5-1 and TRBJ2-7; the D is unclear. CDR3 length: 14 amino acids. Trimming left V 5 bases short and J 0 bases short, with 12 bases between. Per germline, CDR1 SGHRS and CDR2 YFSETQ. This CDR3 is CASRPQANSYEQYF. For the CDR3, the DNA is TGCGCCAGCAGACCCCAGGCCAACTCCTACGAGCAGTACTTC.

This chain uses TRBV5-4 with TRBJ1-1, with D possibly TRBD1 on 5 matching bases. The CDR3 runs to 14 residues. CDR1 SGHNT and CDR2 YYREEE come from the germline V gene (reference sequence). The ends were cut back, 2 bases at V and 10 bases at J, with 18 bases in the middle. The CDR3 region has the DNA TGTGCCAGCAGCTTACAGGAGGGGAAGCTGGGAGCTTTCTTT. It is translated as CASSLQEGKLGAFF.

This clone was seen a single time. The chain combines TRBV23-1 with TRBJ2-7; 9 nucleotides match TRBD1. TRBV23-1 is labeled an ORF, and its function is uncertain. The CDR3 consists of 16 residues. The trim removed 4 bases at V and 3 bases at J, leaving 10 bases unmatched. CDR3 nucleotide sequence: TGCGCCAGCAGTCCCGAGTCGGGGACAGGGTTCTACGAGCAGTACTTC. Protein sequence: CASSPESGTGFYEQYF.

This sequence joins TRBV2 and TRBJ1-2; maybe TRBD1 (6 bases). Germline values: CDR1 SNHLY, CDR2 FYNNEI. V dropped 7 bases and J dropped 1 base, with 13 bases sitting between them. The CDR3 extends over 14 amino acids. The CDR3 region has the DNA TGTGCCAGCACTTGGACAGACAATAACTATGGCTACACCTTC. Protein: CASTWTDNNYGYTF.

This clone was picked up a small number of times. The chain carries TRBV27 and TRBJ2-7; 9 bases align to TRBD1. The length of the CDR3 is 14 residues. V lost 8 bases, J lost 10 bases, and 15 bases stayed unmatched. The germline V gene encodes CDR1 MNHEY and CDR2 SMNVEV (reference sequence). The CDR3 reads CASDNSGTGLAQYF. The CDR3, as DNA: TGTGCCAGCGATAACTCCGGGACAGGGCTCGCCCAGTACTTC.

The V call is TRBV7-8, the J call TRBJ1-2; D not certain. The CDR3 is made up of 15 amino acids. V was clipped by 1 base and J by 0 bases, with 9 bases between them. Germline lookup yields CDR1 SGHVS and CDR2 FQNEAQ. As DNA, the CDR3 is TGTGCCAGCAGCTTAGGGGCCTCAACTAACTATGGCTACACCTTC. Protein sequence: CASSLGASTNYGYTF.

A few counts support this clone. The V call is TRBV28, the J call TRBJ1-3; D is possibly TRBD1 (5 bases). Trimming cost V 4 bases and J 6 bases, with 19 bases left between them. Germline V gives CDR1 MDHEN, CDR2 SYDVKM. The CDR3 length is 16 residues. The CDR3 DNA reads TGTGCCAGCAGTTCCCACCCAGGGCTTCGGAAAAACACCATATATTTT. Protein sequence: CASSSHPGLRKNTIYF.

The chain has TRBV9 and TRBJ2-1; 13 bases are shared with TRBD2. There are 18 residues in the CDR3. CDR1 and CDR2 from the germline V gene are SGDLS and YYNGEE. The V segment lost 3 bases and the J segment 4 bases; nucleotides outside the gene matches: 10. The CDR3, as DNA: TGTGCCAGCAGCGCCGGACTAGCGGGAGTTGGTCGGTACAATGAGCAGTTCTTC. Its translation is CASSAGLAGVGRYNEQFF. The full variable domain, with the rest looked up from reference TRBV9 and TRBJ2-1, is DSGVTQTPKHLITATGQRVTLRCSPRSGDLSVYWYQQSLDQGLQFLIQYYNGEERAKGNILERFSAQQFPDLHSELNLSSLELGDSALYFCASSAGLAGVGRYNEQFFGPGTRLTVL.

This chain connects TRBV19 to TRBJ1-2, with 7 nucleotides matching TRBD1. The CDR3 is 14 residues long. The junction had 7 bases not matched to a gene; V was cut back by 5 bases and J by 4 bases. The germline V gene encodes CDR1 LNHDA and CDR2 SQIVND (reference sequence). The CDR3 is CASSASRDSYGYTF. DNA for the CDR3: TGTGCCAGTAGTGCAAGCCGGGACAGCTATGGCTACACCTTC.

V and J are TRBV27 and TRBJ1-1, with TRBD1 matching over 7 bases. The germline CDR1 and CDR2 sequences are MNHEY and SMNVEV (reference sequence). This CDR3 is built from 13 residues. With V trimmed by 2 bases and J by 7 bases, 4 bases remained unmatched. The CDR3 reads CASSLIDRVEAFF. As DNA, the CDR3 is TGTGCCAGCAGTTTAATCGACAGGGTTGAAGCTTTCTTT.

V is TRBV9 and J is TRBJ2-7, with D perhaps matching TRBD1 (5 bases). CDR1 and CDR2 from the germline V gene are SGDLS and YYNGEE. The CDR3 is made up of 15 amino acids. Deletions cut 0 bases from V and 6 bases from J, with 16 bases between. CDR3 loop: CASSVGGGPGPEQYF. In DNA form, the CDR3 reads TGTGCCAGCAGCGTAGGGGGCGGACCCGGGCCCGAGCAGTACTTC.

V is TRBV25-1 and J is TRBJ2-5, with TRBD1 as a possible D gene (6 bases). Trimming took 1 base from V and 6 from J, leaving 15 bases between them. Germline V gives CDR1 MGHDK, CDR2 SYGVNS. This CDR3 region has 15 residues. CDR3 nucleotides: TGTGCCAGCAGTGAATTAGGGGGTACCAAGAAGACCCAGTACTTC. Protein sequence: CASSELGGTKKTQYF. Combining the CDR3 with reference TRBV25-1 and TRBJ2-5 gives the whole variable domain EADIYQTPRYLVIGTGKKITLECSQTMGHDKMYWYQQDPGMELHLIHYSYGVNSTEKGDLSSESTVSRIRTEHFPLTLESARPSHTSQYLCASSELGGTKKTQYFGPGTRLLVL.

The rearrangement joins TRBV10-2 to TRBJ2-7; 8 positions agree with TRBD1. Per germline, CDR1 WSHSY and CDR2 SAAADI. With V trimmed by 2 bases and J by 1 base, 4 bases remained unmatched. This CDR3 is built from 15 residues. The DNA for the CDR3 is TGCGCCAGCAGTGAGCGGACAGGGCGATCCTACGAGCAGTACTTC. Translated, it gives CASSERTGRSYEQYF.

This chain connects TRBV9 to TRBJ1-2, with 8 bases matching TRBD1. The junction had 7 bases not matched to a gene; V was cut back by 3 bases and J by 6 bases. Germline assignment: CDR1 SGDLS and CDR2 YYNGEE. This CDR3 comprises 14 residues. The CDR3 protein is CASSALDRVHGYTF. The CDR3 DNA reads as TGTGCCAGCAGCGCCTTGGACAGGGTCCATGGCTACACCTTC.

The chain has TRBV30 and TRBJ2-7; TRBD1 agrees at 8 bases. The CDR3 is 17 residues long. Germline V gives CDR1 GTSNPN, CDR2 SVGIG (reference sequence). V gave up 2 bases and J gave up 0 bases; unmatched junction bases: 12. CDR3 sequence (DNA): TGTGCCTGGAGTACCCTCCTTACGGGACAGGCCTCCTACGAGCAGTACTTC. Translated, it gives CAWSTLLTGQASYEQYF.

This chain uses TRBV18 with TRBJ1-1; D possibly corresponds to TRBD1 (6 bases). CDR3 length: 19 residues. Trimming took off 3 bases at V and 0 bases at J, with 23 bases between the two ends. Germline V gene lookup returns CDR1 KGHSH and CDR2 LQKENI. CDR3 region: CASSPQFGQIPGMNTEAFF. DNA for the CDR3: TGTGCCAGCTCACCGCAATTTGGACAGATCCCAGGAATGAACACTGAAGCTTTCTTT.

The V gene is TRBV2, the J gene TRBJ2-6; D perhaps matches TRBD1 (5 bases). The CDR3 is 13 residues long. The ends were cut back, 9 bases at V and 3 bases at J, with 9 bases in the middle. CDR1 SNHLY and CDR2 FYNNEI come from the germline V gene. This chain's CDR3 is CARQVYGANVLTF. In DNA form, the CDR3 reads TGTGCCAGACAGGTTTATGGGGCCAACGTCCTGACTTTC.